These T cell receptor beta chains were read from a single sample in a study of beta chain features in type 1 diabetes. Profiling relied on immunoSEQ multiplex PCR, and the TCRdb table lists in-frame clones only, not all of them. The sample holds more than 300,000 clones, over 10% seen once. The sample taken for sequencing was naive CD4+ T cells from blood. Receptor source: a woman younger than 35 with type 1 diabetes. The CDR3 runs from the conserved cysteine through the conserved F or W. The D gene is left open where the match is weak. Not all rows give a size; the values are once, few, many and, for expanded clones, a class.

d_gene: -
abundance: few
j_gene: TRBJ2-3
v_gene: TRBV10-3
CDR3nt: TGTGCCATCAGAGGCGGGACTAGCACAGATACGCAGTATTTT
CDR3aa: CAIRGGTSTDTQYF

d_gene: -
abundance: -
j_gene: TRBJ2-7
v_gene: TRBV5-1
CDR3nt: TGCGCCAGCAGGGTCTCAGGCCAGAGAGAAGAGTACTTC
CDR3aa: CASRVSGQREEYF

d_gene: -
abundance: few
j_gene: TRBJ2-2
v_gene: TRBV5-1
CDR3nt: TGCGCCAGCAGCTTGGCCAGGGTAACGAACACCGGGGAGCTGTTTTTT
CDR3aa: CASSLARVTNTGELFF

d_gene: -
abundance: few
j_gene: TRBJ1-2
v_gene: TRBV2
CDR3nt: TGTGCCAGCAGTGACAGGGTTTATGGCTACACCTTC
CDR3aa: CASSDRVYGYTF

d_gene: -
abundance: -
j_gene: TRBJ1-4
v_gene: TRBV19
CDR3nt: TGTGCCAGTAGTATGGAGAGAGGAAAACTGTTTTTT
CDR3aa: CASSMERGKLFF

d_gene: TRBD1
abundance: few
j_gene: TRBJ2-7
v_gene: TRBV4-3
CDR3nt: TGCGCCAGCAGCCCTACGGACAGGGAACGCTACGAGCAGTACTTC
CDR3aa: CASSPTDRERYEQYF

d_gene: -
abundance: -
j_gene: TRBJ1-2
v_gene: TRBV7-9
CDR3nt: TGTGCCAGCAGCAACCGGCCCCAGTTATTACCAGGTTACACCTTC
CDR3aa: CASSNRPQLLPGYTF

d_gene: TRBD2
abundance: -
j_gene: TRBJ2-1
v_gene: TRBV9
CDR3nt: TGTGCCAGCAGCGCCCTGAGCGGGACCCTCAATGAGCAGTTCTTC
CDR3aa: CASSALSGTLNEQFF

d_gene: -
abundance: few
j_gene: TRBJ2-5
v_gene: TRBV13
CDR3nt: TGTGCCAGCAGCTTAGGTACAGGAGAGACCCAGTACTTC
CDR3aa: CASSLGTGETQYF

d_gene: -
abundance: -
j_gene: TRBJ1-2
v_gene: TRBV4-3
CDR3nt: TGCGCCAGCAGCCAATCGCCAGGGAGGGATGGCTACACCTTC
CDR3aa: CASSQSPGRDGYTF

d_gene: -
abundance: few
j_gene: TRBJ1-2
v_gene: TRBV9
CDR3nt: TGTGCCAGCAGCCCCACTCGACAGCACGGCTACACCTTC
CDR3aa: CASSPTRQHGYTF

d_gene: -
abundance: few
j_gene: TRBJ2-4
v_gene: TRBV23-1
CDR3nt: TGCGCCAGCAGTCAACCAAGATCGACACCCTGGTCTTCCATTCAGTACTTC
CDR3aa: CASSQPRSTPWSSIQYF

d_gene: -
abundance: few
j_gene: TRBJ1-5
v_gene: TRBV21-1
CDR3nt: TGTGCCAGCAGCATCCGGGACAGGGGCCGCCGGCCCCAGCATTTT
CDR3aa: CASSIRDRGRRPQHF

d_gene: TRBD2
abundance: -
j_gene: TRBJ2-1
v_gene: TRBV9
CDR3nt: TGTGCCAGCAGCGATGGACTAGCGGGTTACAATGAGCAGTTCTTC
CDR3aa: CASSDGLAGYNEQFF

d_gene: -
abundance: -
j_gene: TRBJ2-5
v_gene: TRBV2
CDR3nt: TGTGCCAGCAGTGAAACTAGGATGGAGACCCAGTACTTC
CDR3aa: CASSETRMETQYF

d_gene: TRBD2
abundance: -
j_gene: TRBJ2-6
v_gene: TRBV7-3
CDR3nt: TGTGCCAGCAGCCCCTCGATTGGGACTATATCTGGGGCCAACGTCCTGACTTTC
CDR3aa: CASSPSIGTISGANVLTF

d_gene: TRBD2
abundance: -
j_gene: TRBJ2-7
v_gene: TRBV28
CDR3nt: TGTGCCAGCACCGTACTAGCGGGAGGGTCCTACGAGCAGTACTTC
CDR3aa: CASTVLAGGSYEQYF

d_gene: TRBD1
abundance: -
j_gene: TRBJ2-7
v_gene: TRBV19
CDR3nt: TGTGCCAGTAGTATGACAGGGTCCAGCTCCTACGAGCAGTACTTC
CDR3aa: CASSMTGSSSYEQYF

d_gene: -
abundance: -
j_gene: TRBJ2-1
v_gene: TRBV7-9
CDR3nt: TGTGCCAGCAGGACCCCTTATCTGGAGTCTGAGCAGTTCTTC
CDR3aa: CASRTPYLESEQFF

d_gene: -
abundance: -
j_gene: TRBJ1-2
v_gene: TRBV19
CDR3nt: TGTGCCACCGTACAGCCCTCCTATGGCTACACCTTC
CDR3aa: CATVQPSYGYTF

d_gene: TRBD2
abundance: -
j_gene: TRBJ2-7
v_gene: TRBV29-1
CDR3nt: TGCAGCGTCCCCGGGACTAACTCCTACGAGCAGTACTTC
CDR3aa: CSVPGTNSYEQYF

d_gene: TRBD2
abundance: few
j_gene: TRBJ2-3
v_gene: TRBV7-2
CDR3nt: TGTGCCAGCAGCCAACAAGGACTAGCGGTACCAGATACGCAGTATTTT
CDR3aa: CASSQQGLAVPDTQYF

d_gene: -
abundance: few
j_gene: TRBJ2-7
v_gene: TRBV7-8
CDR3nt: TGTGCCAGCCTACAAGGTGCGGGTGGCGAGCAGTACTTC
CDR3aa: CASLQGAGGEQYF

d_gene: TRBD2
abundance: -
j_gene: TRBJ2-3
v_gene: TRBV6-1
CDR3nt: TGTGCCAGCAGTGAAGGGCTAGCGGGGGGTACAGATACGCAGTATTTT
CDR3aa: CASSEGLAGGTDTQYF

d_gene: -
abundance: -
j_gene: TRBJ2-7
v_gene: TRBV4-2
CDR3nt: TGTGCCAGCAGCCAAGAGGAGGGGCTCGAGCAGTACTTC
CDR3aa: CASSQEEGLEQYF

d_gene: TRBD1
abundance: few
j_gene: TRBJ1-5
v_gene: TRBV6-6
CDR3nt: TGTGCCAGCACTGTACAGGGGTTTCAGCCCCAGCATTTT
CDR3aa: CASTVQGFQPQHF

d_gene: -
abundance: few
j_gene: TRBJ2-7
v_gene: TRBV6-5
CDR3nt: TGTGCCAGCAGGGGGAGCGAATCCTACGAGCAGTACTTC
CDR3aa: CASRGSESYEQYF

d_gene: TRBD1
abundance: -
j_gene: TRBJ2-7
v_gene: TRBV25-1
CDR3nt: TGTGCCAGCCAAGGGGGCGGTAGATACGAGCAGTACTTC
CDR3aa: CASQGGGRYEQYF

d_gene: TRBD2
abundance: few
j_gene: TRBJ2-3
v_gene: TRBV7-9
CDR3nt: TGTGCCAGCAGCTTAGGGGCTAGCGGGGGCACAGATACGCAGTATTTT
CDR3aa: CASSLGASGGTDTQYF

d_gene: -
abundance: few
j_gene: TRBJ2-3
v_gene: TRBV4-3
CDR3nt: TGCGCCAGCAGCCAAGATAACAGGGTGAGCCCTACGCAGTATTTT
CDR3aa: CASSQDNRVSPTQYF

d_gene: -
abundance: few
j_gene: TRBJ2-3
v_gene: TRBV6-6
CDR3nt: TGTGCCAGCAGTCCAGGGGTTTCTAGCACAGATACGCAGTATTTT
CDR3aa: CASSPGVSSTDTQYF

d_gene: -
abundance: -
j_gene: TRBJ1-3
v_gene: TRBV9
CDR3nt: TGTGCCAGCAGCGTCCAGTCTTCTGGAAACACCATATATTTT
CDR3aa: CASSVQSSGNTIYF